This T cell receptor beta chain was found in a study of CD8+CD57+ T cells in acquired aplastic anemia. V lost 7 bases and J lost 7, with 14 bases in between. Germline V lookup: CDR1 MGHDK, CDR2 SYGVNS. There are 14 residues in the CDR3. Ten or more counts support this clonotype. Genomic DNA was employed as the template in profiling TCR beta VDJ and CDR3. TCRdb processed the reads anew with MiXCR; each CDR3 protein has one entry. The table has some 210,000 distinct CDR3 sequences, roughly 57% seen once. The TCR comes from a human donor in good health. The chain employs TRBV25-1 and TRBJ1-6, with a tentative D call TRBD1 (6 bases). The source material was sorted CD4+, CD8+, or CD8+CD57+ T cells (not recorded which) from PBMCs. CDR3 amino acids: CASTNRAGNSPLHF. DNA of the CDR3: TGTGCCAGCACCAACAGGGCTGGCAATTCACCCCTCCACTTT.